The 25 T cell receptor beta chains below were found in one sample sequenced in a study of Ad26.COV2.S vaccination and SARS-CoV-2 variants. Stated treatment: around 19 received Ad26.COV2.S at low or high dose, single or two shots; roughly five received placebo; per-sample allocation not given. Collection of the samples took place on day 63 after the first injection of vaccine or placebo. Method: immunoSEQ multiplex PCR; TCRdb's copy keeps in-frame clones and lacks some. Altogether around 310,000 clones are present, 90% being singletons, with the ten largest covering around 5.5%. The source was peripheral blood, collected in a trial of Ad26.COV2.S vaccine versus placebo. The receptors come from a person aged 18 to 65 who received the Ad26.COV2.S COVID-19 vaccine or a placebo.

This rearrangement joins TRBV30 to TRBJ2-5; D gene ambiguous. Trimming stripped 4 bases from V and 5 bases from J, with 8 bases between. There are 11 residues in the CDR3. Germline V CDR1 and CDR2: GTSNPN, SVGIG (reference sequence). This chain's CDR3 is CAWTLRETQYF. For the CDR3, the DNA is TGTGCCTGGACCCTGAGGGAGACCCAGTACTTC.

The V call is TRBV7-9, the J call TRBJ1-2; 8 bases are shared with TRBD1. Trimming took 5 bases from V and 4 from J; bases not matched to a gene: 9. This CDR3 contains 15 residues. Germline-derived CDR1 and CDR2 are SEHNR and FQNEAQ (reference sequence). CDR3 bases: TGTGCCAGCAGCCGATCGGGACAGGCGATCTATGGCTACACCTTC. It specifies CASSRSGQAIYGYTF.

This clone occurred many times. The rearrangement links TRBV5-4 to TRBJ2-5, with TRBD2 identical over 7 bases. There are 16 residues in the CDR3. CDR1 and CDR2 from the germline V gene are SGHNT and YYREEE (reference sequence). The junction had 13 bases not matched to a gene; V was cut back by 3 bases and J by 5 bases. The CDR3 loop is CASSSDLAGVGETQYF. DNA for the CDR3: TGTGCCAGCAGCTCGGACTTGGCGGGAGTCGGGGAGACCCAGTACTTC.

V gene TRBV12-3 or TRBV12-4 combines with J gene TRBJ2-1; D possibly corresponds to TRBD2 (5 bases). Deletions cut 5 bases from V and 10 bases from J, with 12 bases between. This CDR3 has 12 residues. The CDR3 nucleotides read TGTGCCAGCAGTGGAACTAGGGTCGAGCAGTTCTTC. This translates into CASSGTRVEQFF.

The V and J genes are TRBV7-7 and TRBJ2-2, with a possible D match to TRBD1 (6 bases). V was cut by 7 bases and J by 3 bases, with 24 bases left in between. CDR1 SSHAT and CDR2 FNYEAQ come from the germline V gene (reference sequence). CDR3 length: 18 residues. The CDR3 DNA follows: TGTGCCAGCACCCCTTTCGGACAGAAGTTTGGGGACACCGGGGAGCTGTTTTTT. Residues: CASTPFGQKFGDTGELFF.

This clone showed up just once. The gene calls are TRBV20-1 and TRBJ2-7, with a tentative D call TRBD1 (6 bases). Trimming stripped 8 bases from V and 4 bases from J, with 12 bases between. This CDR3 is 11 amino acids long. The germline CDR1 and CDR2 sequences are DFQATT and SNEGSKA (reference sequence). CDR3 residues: CSTTQGYEQYF. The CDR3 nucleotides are TGCAGTACTACACAGGGTTACGAGCAGTACTTC.

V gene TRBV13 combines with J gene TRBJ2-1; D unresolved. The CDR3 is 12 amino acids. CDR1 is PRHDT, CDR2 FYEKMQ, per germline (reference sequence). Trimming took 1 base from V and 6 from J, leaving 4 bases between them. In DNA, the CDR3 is TGTGCCAGCAGCTTAGCGGCCAATGAGCAGTTCTTC. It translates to CASSLAANEQFF.

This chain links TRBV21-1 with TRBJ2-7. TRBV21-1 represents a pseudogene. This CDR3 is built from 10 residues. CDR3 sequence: CATRWTRQYV. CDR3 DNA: TGTGCCACCCGCTGGACGAGGCAGTACGTC.

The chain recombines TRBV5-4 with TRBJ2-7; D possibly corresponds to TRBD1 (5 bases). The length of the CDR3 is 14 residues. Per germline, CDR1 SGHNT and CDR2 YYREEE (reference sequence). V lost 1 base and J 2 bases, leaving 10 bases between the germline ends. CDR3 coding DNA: TGTGCCAGCAGCTTGATGCAGGGTGCCTACGAGCAGTACTTC. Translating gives CASSLMQGAYEQYF.

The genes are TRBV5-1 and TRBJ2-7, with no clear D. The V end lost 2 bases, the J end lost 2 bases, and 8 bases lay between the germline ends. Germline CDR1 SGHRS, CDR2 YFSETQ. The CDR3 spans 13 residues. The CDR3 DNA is TGCGCCAGCAGCTTACAGAGAGCCTACGAGCAGTACTTC. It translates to CASSLQRAYEQYF. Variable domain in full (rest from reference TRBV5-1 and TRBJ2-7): KAGVTQTPRYLIKTRGQQVTLSCSPISGHRSVSWYQQTPGQGLQFLFEYFSETQRNKGNFPGRFSGRQFSNSRSEMNVSTLELGDSALYLCASSLQRAYEQYFGPGTRLTVT.

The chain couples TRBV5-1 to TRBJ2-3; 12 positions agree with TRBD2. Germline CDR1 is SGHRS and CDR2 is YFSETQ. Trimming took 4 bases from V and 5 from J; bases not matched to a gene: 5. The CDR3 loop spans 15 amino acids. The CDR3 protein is CASSTTSGRIDTQYF. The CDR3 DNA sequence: TGCGCCAGCAGCACAACTAGCGGGAGGATAGATACGCAGTATTTT.

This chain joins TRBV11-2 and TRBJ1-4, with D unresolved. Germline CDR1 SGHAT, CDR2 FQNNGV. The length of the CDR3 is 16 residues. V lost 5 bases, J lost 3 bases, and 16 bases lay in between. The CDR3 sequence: CASSDRVSPANEKLFF. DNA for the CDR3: TGTGCCAGCAGCGACCGAGTGTCGCCGGCTAATGAAAAACTGTTTTTT. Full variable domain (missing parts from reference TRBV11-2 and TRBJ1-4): EAGVAQSPRYKIIEKRQSVAFWCNPISGHATLYWYQQILGQGPKLLIQFQNNGVVDDSQLPKDRFSAERLKGVDSTLKIQPAKLEDSAVYLCASSDRVSPANEKLFFGSGTQLSVL.

In DNA form, the CDR3 reads TGCAGCGTTCGGGGGACAGTCACTGAAGCTTTCTTT. This gives the protein CSVRGTVTEAFF. V usage is TRBV29-1 and J usage is TRBJ1-1, with 7 bases fitting TRBD1. The CDR3 runs to 12 residues. V dropped 5 bases and J dropped 4; count of bases not matched to a gene: 4. Germline V gene lookup returns CDR1 SQVTM and CDR2 ANQGSEA.

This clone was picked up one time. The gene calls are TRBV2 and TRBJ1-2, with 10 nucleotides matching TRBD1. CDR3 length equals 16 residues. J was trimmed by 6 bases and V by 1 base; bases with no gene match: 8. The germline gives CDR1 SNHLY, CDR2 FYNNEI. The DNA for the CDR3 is TGTGCCAGCAGTGAAGAAGCGACAGGGGGCAAAAATGGCTACACCTTC. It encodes CASSEEATGGKNGYTF.

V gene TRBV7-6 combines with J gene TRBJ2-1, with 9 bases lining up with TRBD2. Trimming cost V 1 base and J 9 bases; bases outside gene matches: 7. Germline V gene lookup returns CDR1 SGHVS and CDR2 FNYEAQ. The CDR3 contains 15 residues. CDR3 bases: TGTGCCAGCAGCTTAGTAGTAGCGGGAGTGGCTGAGCAGTTCTTC. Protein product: CASSLVVAGVAEQFF.

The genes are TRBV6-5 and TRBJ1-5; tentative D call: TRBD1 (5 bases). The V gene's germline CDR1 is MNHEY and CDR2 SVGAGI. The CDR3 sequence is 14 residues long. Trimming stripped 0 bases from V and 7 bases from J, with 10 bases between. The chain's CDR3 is CASSYSGGMQPQHF. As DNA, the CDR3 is TGTGCCAGCAGTTACTCGGGGGGTATGCAGCCCCAGCATTTT.

The CDR3 sequence: CASQGQSNTGELFF. The CDR3 DNA is TGTGCCAGTCAGGGACAGTCGAACACCGGGGAGCTGTTTTTT. The genes are TRBV6-5 and TRBJ2-2; 7 bases are shared with TRBD1. Germline V gives CDR1 MNHEY, CDR2 SVGAGI. This CDR3 is built from 14 residues. The J segment lost 0 bases and the V segment lost 9 bases, leaving 4 bases of the junction unmatched.

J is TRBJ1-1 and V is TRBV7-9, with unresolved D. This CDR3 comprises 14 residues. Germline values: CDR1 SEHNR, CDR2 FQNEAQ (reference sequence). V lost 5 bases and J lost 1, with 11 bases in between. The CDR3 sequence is CASSGRGRNTEAFF. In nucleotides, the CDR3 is TGTGCCAGCAGCGGCCGAGGTCGGAACACTGAAGCTTTCTTT.

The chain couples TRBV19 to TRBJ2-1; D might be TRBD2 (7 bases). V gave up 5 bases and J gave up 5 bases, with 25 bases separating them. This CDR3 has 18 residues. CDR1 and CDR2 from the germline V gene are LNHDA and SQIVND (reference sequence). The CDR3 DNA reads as TGTGCCAGTAGTCGCCCCTTGGGGGCGGGGGCCCCCAACAATGAGCAGTTCTTC. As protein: CASSRPLGAGAPNNEQFF.

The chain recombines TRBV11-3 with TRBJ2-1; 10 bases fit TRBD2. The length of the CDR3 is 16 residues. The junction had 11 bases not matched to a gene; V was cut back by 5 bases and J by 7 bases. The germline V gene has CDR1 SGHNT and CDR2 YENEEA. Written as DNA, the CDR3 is TGTGCCAGCAGCCCCCCGGATAGCGGGGGGAGAAATGAGCAGTTCTTC. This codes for CASSPPDSGGRNEQFF.

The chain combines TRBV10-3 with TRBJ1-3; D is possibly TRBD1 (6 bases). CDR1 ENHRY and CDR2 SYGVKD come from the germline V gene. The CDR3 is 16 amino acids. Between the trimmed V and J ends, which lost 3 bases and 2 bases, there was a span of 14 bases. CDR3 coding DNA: TGTGCCATCAGTGACCCGGGACACGGCCCTGGAAACACCATATATTTT. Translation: CAISDPGHGPGNTIYF.

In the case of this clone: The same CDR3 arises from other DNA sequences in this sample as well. CDR3 sequence reads: CASSLVTGNTEAFF. In nucleotides, the CDR3 is TGTGCCAGCAGCTTAGTGACAGGGAACACTGAAGCTTTCTTT. This chain uses TRBV7-2 with TRBJ1-1; perhaps TRBD1 as D (6 bases). Trimming stripped 1 base from V and 1 base from J, with 7 bases between. The CDR3 covers 14 residues. CDR1 and CDR2 from the germline V gene are SGHTA and FQGNSA.

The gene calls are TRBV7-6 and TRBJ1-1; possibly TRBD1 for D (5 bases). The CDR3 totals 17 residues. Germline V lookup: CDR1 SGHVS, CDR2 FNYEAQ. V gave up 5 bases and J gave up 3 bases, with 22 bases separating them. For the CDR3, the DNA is TGTGCCAGCAGCCCGTGGGGCGCCCTCTTATGGGACACTGAAGCTTTCTTT. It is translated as CASSPWGALLWDTEAFF.

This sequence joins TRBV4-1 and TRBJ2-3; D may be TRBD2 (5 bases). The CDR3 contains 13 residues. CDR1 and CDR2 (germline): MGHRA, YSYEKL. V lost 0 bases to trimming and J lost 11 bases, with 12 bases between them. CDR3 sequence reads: CASSQEGAGRQYF. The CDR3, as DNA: TGCGCCAGCAGCCAAGAGGGTGCGGGTAGGCAGTATTTT.

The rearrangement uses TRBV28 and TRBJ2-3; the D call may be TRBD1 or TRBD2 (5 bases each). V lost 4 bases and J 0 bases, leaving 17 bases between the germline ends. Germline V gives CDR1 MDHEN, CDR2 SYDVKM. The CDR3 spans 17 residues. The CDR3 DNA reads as TGTGCCAGCAGTTCCTTGATGGGGGAAACTAGCACAGATACGCAGTATTTT. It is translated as CASSSLMGETSTDTQYF. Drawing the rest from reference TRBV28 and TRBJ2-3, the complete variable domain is DVKVTQSSRYLVKRTGEKVFLECVQDMDHENMFWYRQDPGLGLRLIYFSYDVKMKEKGDIPEGYSVSREKKERFSLILESASTNQTSMYLCASSSLMGETSTDTQYFGPGTRLTVL.